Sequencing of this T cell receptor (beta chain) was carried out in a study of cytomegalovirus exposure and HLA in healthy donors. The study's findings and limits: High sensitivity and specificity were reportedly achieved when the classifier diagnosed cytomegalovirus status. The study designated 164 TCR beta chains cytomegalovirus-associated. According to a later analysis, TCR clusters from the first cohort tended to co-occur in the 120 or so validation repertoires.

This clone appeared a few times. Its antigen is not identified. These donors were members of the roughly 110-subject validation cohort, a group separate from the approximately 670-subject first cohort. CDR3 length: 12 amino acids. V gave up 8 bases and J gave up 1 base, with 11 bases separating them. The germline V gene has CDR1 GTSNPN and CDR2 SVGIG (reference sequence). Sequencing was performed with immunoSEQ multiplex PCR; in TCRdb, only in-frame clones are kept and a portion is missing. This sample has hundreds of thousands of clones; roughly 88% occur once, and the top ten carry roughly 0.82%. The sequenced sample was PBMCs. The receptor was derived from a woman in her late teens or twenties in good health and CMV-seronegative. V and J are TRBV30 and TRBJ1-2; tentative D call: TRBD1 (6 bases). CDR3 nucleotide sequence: TGTGCCCAGACAGGCCTTAACTATGGCTACACCTTC. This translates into CAQTGLNYGYTF.